What follows is one T cell receptor (beta chain) and its context. Its antigen is still unknown. UMIs and sample barcodes were carried by the TCR alpha and TCR beta cDNA libraries that 5'RACE produced using constant-segment primers. TCRdb used MiXCR to reprocess the 5' RACE reads, holding one entry per CDR3 protein. Of 200,000 to 250,000 distinct CDR3 sequences listed, approximately 16% are singletons. The data derive from a study of T-cell memory formation after mild COVID-19. Across the whole study: TCR clusters mostly belonged to single donors. Overall study findings and caveats: Clones contracting across day 15 to 85 had a balanced CD4/CD8 profile; later expanding clones leaned CD4+. Pre-infection memory carried some responding clones, suggesting that cross-reactive memory joined.

V lost 3 bases and J lost 12, with 22 bases in between. Germline V gives CDR1 SGHTS, CDR2 YDEGEE. The length of the CDR3 is 15 residues. The sequenced sample consisted of PBMCs or a T cell subset sorted from them (not recorded which). This rearrangement joins TRBV5-8 to TRBJ2-1; D unresolved. This receptor was taken from a man between 18 and 29 years old who had mild COVID-19 (a few samples of this study predate the infection). Cell type and time point are not known. DNA for the CDR3: TGTGCCAGCAGCTCCGAGGCTGGCCCCCACTGGGGGCAGTTCTTC. Its protein product is CASSSEAGPHWGQFF. Drawing the rest from reference TRBV5-8 and TRBJ2-1, the complete variable domain is EAGVTQSPTHLIKTRGQQATLRCSPISGHTSVYWYQQALGLGLQFLLWYDEGEERNRGNFPPRFSGRQFPNYSSELNVNALELEDSALYLCASSSEAGPHWGQFFGPGTRLTVL.